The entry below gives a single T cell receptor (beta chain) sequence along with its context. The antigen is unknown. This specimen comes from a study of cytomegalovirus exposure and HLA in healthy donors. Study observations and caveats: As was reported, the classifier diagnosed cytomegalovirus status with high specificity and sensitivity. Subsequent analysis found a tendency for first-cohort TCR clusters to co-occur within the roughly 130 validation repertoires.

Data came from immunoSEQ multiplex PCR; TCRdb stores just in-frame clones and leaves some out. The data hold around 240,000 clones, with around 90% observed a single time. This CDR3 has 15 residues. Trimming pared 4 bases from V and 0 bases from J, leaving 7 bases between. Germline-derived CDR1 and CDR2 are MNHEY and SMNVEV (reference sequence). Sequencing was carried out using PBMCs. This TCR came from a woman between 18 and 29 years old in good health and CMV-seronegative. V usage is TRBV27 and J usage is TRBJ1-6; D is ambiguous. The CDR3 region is CASSYLLSYNSPLHF. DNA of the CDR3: TGTGCCAGCAGTTACCTACTCTCCTATAATTCACCCCTCCACTTT.